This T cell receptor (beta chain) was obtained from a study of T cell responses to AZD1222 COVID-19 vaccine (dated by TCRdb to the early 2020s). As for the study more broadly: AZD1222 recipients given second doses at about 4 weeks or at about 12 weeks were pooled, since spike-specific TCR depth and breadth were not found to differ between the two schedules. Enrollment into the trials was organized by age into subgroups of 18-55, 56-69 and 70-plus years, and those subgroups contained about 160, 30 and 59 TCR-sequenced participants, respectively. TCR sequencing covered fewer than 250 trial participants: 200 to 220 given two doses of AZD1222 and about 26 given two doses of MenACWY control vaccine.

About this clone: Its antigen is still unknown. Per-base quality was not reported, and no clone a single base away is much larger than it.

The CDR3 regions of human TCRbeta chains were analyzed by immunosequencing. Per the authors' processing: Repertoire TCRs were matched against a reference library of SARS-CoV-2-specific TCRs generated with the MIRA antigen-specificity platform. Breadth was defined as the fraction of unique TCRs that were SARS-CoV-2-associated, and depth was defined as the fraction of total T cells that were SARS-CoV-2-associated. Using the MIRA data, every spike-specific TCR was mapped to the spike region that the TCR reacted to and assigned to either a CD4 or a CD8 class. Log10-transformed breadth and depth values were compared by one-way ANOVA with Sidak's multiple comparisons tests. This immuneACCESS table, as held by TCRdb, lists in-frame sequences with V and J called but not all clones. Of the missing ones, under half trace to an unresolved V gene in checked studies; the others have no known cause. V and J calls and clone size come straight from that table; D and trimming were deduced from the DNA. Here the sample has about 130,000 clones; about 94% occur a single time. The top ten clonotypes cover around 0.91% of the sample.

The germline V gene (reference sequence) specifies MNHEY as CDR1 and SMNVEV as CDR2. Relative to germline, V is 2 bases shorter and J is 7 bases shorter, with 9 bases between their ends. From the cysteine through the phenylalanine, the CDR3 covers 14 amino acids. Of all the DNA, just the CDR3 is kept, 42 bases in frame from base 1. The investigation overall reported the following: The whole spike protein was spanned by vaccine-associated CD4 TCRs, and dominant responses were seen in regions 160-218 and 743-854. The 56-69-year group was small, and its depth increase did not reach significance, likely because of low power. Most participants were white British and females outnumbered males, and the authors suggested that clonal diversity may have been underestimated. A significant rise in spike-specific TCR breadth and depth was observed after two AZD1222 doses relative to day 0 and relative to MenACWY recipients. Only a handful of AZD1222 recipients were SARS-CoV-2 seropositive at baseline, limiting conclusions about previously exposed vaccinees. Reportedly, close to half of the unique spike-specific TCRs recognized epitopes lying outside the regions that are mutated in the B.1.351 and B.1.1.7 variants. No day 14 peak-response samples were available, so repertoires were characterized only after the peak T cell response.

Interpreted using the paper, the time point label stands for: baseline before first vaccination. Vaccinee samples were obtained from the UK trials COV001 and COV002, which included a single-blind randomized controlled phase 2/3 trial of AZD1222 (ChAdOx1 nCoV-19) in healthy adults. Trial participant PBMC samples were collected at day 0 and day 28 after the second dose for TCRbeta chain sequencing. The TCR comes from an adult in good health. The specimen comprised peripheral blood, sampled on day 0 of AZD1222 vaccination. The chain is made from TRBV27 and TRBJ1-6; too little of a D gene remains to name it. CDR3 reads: CASSLRYRNSPLHF. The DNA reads TGTGCCAGCAGTTTACGGTACAGAAATTCACCCCTCCACTTT.